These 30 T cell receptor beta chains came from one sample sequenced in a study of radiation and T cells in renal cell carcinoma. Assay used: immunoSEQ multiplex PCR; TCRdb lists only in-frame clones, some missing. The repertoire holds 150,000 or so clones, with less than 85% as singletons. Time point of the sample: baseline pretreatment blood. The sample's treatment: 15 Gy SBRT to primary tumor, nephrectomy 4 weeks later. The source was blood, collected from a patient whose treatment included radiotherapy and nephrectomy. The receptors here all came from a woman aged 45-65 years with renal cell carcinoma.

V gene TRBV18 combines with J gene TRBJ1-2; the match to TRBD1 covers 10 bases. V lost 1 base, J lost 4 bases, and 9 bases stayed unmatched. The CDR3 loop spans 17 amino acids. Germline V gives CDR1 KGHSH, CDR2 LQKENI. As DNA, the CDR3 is TGTGCCAGCTCACCACTTATGGGACAGGGGTCCTCCTATGGCTACACCTTC. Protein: CASSPLMGQGSSYGYTF.

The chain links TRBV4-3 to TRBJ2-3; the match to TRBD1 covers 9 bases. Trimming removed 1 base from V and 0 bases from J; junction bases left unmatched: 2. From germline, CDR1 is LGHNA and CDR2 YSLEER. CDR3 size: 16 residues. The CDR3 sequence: CASSQGTGASTDTQYF. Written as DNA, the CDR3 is TGCGCCAGCAGCCAAGGGACAGGGGCTAGCACAGATACGCAGTATTTT.

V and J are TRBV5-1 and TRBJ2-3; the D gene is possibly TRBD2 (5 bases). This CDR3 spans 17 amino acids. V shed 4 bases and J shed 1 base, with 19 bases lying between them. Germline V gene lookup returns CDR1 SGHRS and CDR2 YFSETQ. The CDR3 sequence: CASSLLGSSSRTDTQYF. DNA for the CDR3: TGCGCCAGCAGCCTCCTTGGGAGCAGTTCTCGCACAGATACGCAGTATTTT. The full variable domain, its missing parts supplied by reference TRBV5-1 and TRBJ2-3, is KAGVTQTPRYLIKTRGQQVTLSCSPISGHRSVSWYQQTPGQGLQFLFEYFSETQRNKGNFPGRFSGRQFSNSRSEMNVSTLELGDSALYLCASSLLGSSSRTDTQYFGPGTRLTVL.

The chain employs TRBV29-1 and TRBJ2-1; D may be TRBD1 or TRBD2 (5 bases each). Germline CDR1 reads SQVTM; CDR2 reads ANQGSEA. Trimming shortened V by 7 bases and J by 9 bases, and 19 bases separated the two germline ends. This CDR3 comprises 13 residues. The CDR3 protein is CSAVRTGPGEQFF. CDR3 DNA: TGCAGCGCCGTCCGGACGGGACCGGGTGAGCAGTTCTTC.

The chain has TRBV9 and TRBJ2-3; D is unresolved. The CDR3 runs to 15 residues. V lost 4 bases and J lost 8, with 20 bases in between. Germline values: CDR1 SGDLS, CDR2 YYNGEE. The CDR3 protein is CASSPLGNSLGTQYF. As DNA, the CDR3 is TGTGCCAGCAGCCCCCTTGGCAACTCCTTGGGTACGCAGTATTTT.

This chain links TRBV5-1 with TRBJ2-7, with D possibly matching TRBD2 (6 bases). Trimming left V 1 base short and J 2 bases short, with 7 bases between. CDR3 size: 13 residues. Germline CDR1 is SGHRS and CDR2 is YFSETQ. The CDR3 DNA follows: TGCGCCAGCAGCTTGCCGGGGGCCTACGAGCAGTACTTC. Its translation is CASSLPGAYEQYF.

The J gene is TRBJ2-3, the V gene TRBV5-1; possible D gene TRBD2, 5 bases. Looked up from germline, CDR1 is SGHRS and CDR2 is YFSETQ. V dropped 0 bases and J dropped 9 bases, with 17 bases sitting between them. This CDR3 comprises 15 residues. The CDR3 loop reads CASSLGGVTGNTQYF. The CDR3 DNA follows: TGCGCCAGCAGCTTGGGAGGAGTTACGGGGAACACGCAGTATTTT.

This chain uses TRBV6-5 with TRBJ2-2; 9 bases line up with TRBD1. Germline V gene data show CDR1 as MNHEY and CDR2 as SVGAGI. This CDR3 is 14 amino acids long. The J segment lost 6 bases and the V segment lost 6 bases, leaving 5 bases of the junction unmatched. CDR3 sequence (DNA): TGTGCCAGCAGACTACAGGGGGCGGCCGGGGAGCTGTTTTTT. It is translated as CASRLQGAAGELFF.

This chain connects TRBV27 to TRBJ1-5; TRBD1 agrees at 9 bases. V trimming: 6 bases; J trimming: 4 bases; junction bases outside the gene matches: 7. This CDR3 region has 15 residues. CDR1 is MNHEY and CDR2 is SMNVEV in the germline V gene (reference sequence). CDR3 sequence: CASSLGTGSNQPQHF. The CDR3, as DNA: TGTGCCAGCAGCCTAGGGACAGGGTCAAATCAGCCCCAGCATTTT.

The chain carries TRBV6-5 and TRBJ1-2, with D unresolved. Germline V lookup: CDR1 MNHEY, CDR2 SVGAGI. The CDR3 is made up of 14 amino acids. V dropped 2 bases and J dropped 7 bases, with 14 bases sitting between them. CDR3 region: CASSYHRASGGYTF. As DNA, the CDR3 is TGTGCCAGCAGTTACCACCGGGCCTCGGGTGGCTACACCTTC.

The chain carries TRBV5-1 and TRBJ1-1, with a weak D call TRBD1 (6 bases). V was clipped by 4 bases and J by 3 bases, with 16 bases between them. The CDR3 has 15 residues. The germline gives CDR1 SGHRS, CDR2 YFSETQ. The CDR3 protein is CASSTGPGGDTEAFF. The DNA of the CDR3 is TGCGCCAGCAGCACGGGCCCCGGGGGCGACACTGAAGCTTTCTTT.

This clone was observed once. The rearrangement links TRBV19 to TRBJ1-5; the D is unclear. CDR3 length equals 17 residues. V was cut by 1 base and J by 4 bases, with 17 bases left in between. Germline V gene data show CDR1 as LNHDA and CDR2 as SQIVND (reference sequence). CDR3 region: CASSIVAIEVGNQPQHF. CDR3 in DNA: TGTGCCAGTAGTATAGTGGCAATTGAGGTGGGAAATCAGCCCCAGCATTTT. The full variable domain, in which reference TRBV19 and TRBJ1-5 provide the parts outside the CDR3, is DGGITQSPKYLFRKEGQNVTLSCEQNLNHDAMYWYRQDPGQGLRLIYYSQIVNDFQKGDIAEGYSVSREKKESFPLTVTSAQKNPTAFYLCASSIVAIEVGNQPQHFGDGTRLSIL.

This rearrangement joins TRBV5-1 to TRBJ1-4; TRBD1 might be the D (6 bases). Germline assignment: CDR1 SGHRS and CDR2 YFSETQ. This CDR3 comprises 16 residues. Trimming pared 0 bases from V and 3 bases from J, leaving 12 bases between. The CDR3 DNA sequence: TGCGCCAGCAGCTTGGGAAACAGGGTCGCTAATGAAAAACTGTTTTTT. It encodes CASSLGNRVANEKLFF.

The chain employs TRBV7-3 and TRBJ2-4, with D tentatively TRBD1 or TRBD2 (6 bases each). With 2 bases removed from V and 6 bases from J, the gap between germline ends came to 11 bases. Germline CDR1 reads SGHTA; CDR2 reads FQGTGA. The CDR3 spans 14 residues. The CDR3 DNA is TGTGCCAGCAGCTTATCGGGGGCGGCAAACATTCAGTACTTC. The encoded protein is CASSLSGAANIQYF. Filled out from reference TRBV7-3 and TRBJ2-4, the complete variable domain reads GAGVSQTPSNKVTEKGKYVELRCDPISGHTALYWYRQSLGQGPEFLIYFQGTGAADDSGLPNDRFFAVRPEGSVSTLKIQRTERGDSAVYLCASSLSGAANIQYFGAGTRLSVL.

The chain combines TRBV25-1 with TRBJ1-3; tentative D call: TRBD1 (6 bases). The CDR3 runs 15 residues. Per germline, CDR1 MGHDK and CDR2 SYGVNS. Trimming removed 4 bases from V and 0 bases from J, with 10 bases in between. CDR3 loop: CASSAGASSGNTIYF. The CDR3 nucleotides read TGTGCCAGCAGTGCGGGGGCGAGCTCTGGAAACACCATATATTTT.

The CDR3 DNA is TGTGCCAGCAGCTTCGGACAGGGGTCCCACGAGCAGTACTTC. This sequence encodes CASSFGQGSHEQYF. The chain has TRBV5-4 and TRBJ2-7; the match to TRBD1 covers 9 bases. The CDR3 spans 14 residues. V shed 2 bases, J shed 5 bases, and the junction held 5 bases outside the gene matches. CDR1 and CDR2 from the germline V gene are SGHNT and YYREEE (reference sequence).

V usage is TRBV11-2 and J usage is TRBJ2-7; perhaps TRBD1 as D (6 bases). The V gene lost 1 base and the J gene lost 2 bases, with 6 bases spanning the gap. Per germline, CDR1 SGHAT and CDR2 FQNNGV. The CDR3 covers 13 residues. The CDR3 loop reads CASSLAGAYEQYF. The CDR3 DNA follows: TGTGCCAGCAGCTTAGCAGGGGCCTACGAGCAGTACTTC.

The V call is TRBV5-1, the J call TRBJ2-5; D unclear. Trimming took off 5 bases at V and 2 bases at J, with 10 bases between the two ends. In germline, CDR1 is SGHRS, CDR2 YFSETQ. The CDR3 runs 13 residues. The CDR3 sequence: CASRPDGQETQYF. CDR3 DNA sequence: TGCGCCAGCAGACCGGACGGGCAAGAGACCCAGTACTTC.

CDR3 region: CASSQDVLAGGNTQYF. CDR3 nucleotide sequence: TGTGCCAGCAGCCAAGATGTACTAGCGGGGGGGAATACGCAGTATTTT. The chain employs TRBV14 and TRBJ2-3; 13 bases fit TRBD2. V shed 0 bases and J 7 bases; nucleotides not matched to a gene: 4. Germline V gene lookup returns CDR1 SGHDN and CDR2 FVKESK. The CDR3 has 16 residues.

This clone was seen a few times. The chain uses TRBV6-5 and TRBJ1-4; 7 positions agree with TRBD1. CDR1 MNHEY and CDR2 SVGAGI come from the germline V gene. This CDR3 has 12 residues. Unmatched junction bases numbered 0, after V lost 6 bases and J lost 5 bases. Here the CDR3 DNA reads TGTGCCAGCAGGACAGGGAATGAAAAACTGTTTTTT. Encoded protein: CASRTGNEKLFF.

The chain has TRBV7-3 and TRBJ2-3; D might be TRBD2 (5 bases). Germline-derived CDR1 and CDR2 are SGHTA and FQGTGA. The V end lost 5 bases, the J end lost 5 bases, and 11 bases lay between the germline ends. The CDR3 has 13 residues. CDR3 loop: CASSLTRVDTQYF. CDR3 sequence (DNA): TGTGCCAGCAGCCTTACGAGGGTAGATACGCAGTATTTT.

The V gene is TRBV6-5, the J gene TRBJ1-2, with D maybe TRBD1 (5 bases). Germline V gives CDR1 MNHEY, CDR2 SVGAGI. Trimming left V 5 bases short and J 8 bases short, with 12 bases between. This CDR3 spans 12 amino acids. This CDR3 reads CASSQEEGGYTF. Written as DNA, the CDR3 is TGTGCCAGCAGTCAGGAAGAGGGGGGCTACACCTTC.

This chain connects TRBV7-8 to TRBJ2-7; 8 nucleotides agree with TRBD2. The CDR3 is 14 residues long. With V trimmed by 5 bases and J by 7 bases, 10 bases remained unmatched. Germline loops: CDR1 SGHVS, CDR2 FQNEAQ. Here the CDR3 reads CASSIRVSGGEQYF. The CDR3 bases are TGTGCCAGCAGCATCCGGGTTTCGGGGGGGGAGCAGTACTTC.

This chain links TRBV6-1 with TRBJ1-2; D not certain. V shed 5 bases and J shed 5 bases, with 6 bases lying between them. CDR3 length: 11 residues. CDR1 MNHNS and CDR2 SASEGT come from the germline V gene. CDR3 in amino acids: CASSNLYGYTF. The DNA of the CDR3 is TGTGCCAGCAGTAACCTTTATGGCTACACCTTC.

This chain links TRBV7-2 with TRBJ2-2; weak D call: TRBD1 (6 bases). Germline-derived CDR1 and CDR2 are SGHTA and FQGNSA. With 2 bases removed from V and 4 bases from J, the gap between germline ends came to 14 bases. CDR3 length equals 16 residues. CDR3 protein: CASSLRRGRGTGELFF. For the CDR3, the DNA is TGTGCCAGCAGCTTACGTCGGGGCAGGGGCACCGGGGAGCTGTTTTTT.

In DNA form, the CDR3 reads TGCGCCAGCAGCCCCAGGGAGGAGGACTACGAGCAGTACTTC. Translating it yields CASSPREEDYEQYF. The V and J genes are TRBV4-1 and TRBJ2-7, with D maybe TRBD2 (6 bases). The CDR3 is 14 residues long. Germline V gene sequence: CDR1 MGHRA, CDR2 YSYEKL. Trimming cost V 4 bases and J 3 bases, with 13 bases left between them.

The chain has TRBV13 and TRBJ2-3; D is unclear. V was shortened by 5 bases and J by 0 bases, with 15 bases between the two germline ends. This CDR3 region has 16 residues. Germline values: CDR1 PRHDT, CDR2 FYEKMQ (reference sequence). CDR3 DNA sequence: TGTGCCAGCAGCCGACCCCGCAGAGATAGCACAGATACGCAGTATTTT. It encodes CASSRPRRDSTDTQYF.

In DNA form, the CDR3 reads TGTGCCAGCAGTGGTGGGGATAGTCTTAGCGGGAGGACCTACAATGAGCAGTTCTTC. It translates to CASSGGDSLSGRTYNEQFF. This rearrangement joins TRBV2 to TRBJ2-1, with 10 bases lining up with TRBD2. Germline-derived CDR1 and CDR2 are SNHLY and FYNNEI. This CDR3 has 19 amino acids. V shed 4 bases, J shed 2 bases, and the junction held 14 bases outside the gene matches.

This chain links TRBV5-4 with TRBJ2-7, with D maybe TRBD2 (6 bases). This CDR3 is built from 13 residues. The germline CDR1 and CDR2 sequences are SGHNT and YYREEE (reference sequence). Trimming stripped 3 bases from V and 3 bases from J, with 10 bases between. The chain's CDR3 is CASSWEEGYEQYF. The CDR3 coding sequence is TGTGCCAGCAGCTGGGAGGAGGGCTACGAGCAGTACTTC.

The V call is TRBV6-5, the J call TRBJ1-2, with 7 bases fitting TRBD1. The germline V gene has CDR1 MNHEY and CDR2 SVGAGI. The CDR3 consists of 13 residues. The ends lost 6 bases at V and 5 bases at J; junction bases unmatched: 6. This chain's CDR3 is CASSRTGGYGYTF. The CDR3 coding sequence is TGTGCCAGCAGCAGGACAGGCGGATATGGCTACACCTTC.